These T cell receptor beta chains were read from a single sample in a study of vaccination effects on CD4 cells after COVID-19. Clones were sequenced by immunoSEQ multiplex PCR, and TCRdb holds only the in-frame ones, with some missing. Of tens of thousands of clones listed, around four fifths are singletons. The antigens these receptors bind are not known. The input for sequencing was CD4+ T cells from PBMCs cultured with HCoV-NL63 spike peptides, taken after COVID-19 vaccination. The origin of the receptors is a human donor who received a COVID-19 vaccine. The conserved cysteine and the conserved F or W are not part of the CDR3 here.

ATSVVANTDTQY TRBJ2-3 TRBV24-1 12
ASTEGSEQPQH TRBJ1-5 TRBV7-8 11
ASSLGGTGELF TRBJ2-2 TRBV12-3/TRBV12-4 11
ASSQGRNTEAF TRBJ1-1 TRBV18 11
ASSPFHNEQY TRBJ2-7 TRBV7-2 10
ASSLGTGTEQF TRBJ2-1 TRBV2 11
ASSLDMNTEAF TRBJ1-1 TRBV7-2 11
ASSYSPGFDEQY TRBJ2-7 TRBV6-5 12
ASSYNYEQY TRBJ2-7 TRBV6-4 9
ASSVHPPNTEAF TRBJ1-1 TRBV3-1/TRBV3-2 12
ASSITPLSGGNEQF TRBJ2-1 TRBV19 14
ASSEALRGARGYT TRBJ1-2 TRBV6-1 13
ASSLGSGGLRDSPLH TRBJ1-6 TRBV5-1 15
ASSVEGTGASPLH TRBJ1-6 TRBV9 13
ASSRVPGLYNEQF TRBJ2-1 TRBV5-1 13
ASSQAQVRGYGYT TRBJ1-2 TRBV4-1 13
ASSPLTSGRGGTDTQY TRBJ2-3 TRBV21-1 16
ASSLATTLNQPQH TRBJ1-5 TRBV5-5 13
ASSITRNEQF TRBJ2-1 TRBV19 10
ASSLGLAGYNEQF TRBJ2-1 TRBV7-2 13
ASSRPGQAVGGYT TRBJ1-2 TRBV5-5 13
ASARDRGGTNEKLF TRBJ1-4 TRBV27 14
ASSKAQVGYEQY TRBJ2-7 TRBV19 12
AIGTGLETQY TRBJ2-5 TRBV10-3 10
ASSLSGSTDTQY TRBJ2-3 TRBV7-2 12
ASRGQGASGNTEAF TRBJ1-1 TRBV5-1 14
ASSMAGGPGNTIY TRBJ1-3 TRBV19 13
AISTTSYTDTQY TRBJ2-3 TRBV10-3 12
ASSPGQGFGYT TRBJ1-2 TRBV11-2 11
ASSYSGGTEAF TRBJ1-1 TRBV6-5 11
ASSSDRETGFNEQF TRBJ2-1 TRBV28 14
ASSESVRTYYGYT TRBJ1-2 TRBV6-1 13
AWSVSHRGEKLF TRBJ1-4 TRBV30 12
ASSPGSGGDQETQY TRBJ2-5 TRBV7-9 14
ASSFGGNSYEQY TRBJ2-7 TRBV27 12
ASTLGTGGRNEQF TRBJ2-1 TRBV5-5 13
ASSSPTSPSYEQY TRBJ2-7 TRBV28 13
ASSPGPGQGSSEQY TRBJ2-7 TRBV11-2 14